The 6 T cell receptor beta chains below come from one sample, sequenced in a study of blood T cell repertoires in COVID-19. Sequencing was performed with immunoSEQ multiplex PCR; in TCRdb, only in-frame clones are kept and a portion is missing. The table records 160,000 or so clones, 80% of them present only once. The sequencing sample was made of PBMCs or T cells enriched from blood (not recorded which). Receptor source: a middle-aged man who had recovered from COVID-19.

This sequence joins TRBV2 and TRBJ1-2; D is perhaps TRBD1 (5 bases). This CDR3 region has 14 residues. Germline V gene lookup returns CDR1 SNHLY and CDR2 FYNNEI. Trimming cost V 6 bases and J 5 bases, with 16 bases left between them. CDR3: CASRVQTALYGYTF. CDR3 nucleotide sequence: TGTGCCAGCAGGGTTCAGACAGCTTTATATGGCTACACCTTC.

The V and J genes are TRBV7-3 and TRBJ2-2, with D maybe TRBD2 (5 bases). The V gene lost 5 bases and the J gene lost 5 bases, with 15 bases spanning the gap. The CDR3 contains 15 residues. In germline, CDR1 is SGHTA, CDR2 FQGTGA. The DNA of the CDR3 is TGTGCCAGCAGCCGCGGGCCTCAGAGTACCGGGGAGCTGTTTTTT. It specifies CASSRGPQSTGELFF.

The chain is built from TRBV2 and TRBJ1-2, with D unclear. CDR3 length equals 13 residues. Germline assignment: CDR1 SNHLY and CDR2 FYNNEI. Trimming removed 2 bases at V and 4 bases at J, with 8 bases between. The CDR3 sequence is CASSEYQVYGYTF. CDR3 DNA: TGTGCCAGCAGTGAATACCAGGTCTATGGCTACACCTTC. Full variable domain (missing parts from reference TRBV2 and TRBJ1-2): EPEVTQTPSHQVTQMGQEVILRCVPISNHLYFYWYRQILGQKVEFLVSFYNNEISEKSEIFDDQFSVERPDGSNFTLKIRSTKLEDSAMYFCASSEYQVYGYTFGSGTRLTVV.

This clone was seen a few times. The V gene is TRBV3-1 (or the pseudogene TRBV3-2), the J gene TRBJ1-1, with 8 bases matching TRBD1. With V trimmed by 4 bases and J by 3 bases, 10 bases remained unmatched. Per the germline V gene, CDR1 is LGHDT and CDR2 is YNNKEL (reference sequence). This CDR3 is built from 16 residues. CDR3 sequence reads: CASSPQGGVGYTEAFF. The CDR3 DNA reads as TGTGCCAGCAGCCCACAGGGGGGGGTGGGCTACACTGAAGCTTTCTTT.

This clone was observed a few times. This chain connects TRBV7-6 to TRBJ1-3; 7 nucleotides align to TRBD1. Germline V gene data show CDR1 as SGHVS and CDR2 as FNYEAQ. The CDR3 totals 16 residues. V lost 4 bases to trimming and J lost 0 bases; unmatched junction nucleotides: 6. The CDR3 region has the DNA TGTGCCAGCAGCTCGGGACAGCTTTACTCTGGAAACACCATATATTTT. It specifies CASSSGQLYSGNTIYF.

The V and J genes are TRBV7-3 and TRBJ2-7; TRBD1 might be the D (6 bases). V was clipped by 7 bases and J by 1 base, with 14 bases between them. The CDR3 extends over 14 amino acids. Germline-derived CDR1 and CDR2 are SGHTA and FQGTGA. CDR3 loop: CASTRGRSSYEQYF. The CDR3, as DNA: TGTGCCAGCACCAGGGGTAGGTCATCCTACGAGCAGTACTTC.